One sample yielded the 21 T cell receptor beta chains listed below, sequenced in a study of blood T cell repertoires in COVID-19. The assay was immunoSEQ multiplex PCR, and TCRdb's table has in-frame clones only and misses some. Counted here are about 370,000 clones, 80% to 90% occurring once; the ten biggest clones make up about 9.4%. Sequencing was done on a sample of peripheral blood. The receptors come from a woman in her twenties or thirties with COVID-19, enrolled during active disease.

Worth noting for this clone: The identical CDR3 is also encoded by other nucleotide sequences in the sample. The chain recombines TRBV19 with TRBJ1-5; no reliable D call. Germline CDR1 is LNHDA and CDR2 is SQIVND (reference sequence). V dropped 2 bases and J dropped 6 bases, with 8 bases sitting between them. The CDR3 runs to 13 residues. For the CDR3, the DNA is TGTGCCAGTAGTATACCCCCCGGTCAGCCCCAGCATTTT. Translating gives CASSIPPGQPQHF.

The chain recombines TRBV9 with TRBJ2-2; D unclear. This CDR3 region has 14 residues. Germline CDR1 SGDLS, CDR2 YYNGEE. V was cut by 5 bases and J by 3 bases, with 11 bases left in between. The CDR3 bases are TGTGCCAGCAGGTTCGAACAGTACACCGGGGAGCTGTTTTTT. It encodes CASRFEQYTGELFF. The full variable domain, rest sourced from reference TRBV9 and TRBJ2-2, is DSGVTQTPKHLITATGQRVTLRCSPRSGDLSVYWYQQSLDQGLQFLIQYYNGEERAKGNILERFSAQQFPDLHSELNLSSLELGDSALYFCASRFEQYTGELFFGEGSRLTVL.

This sequence joins TRBV18 and TRBJ2-1, with unresolved D. Trimming cost V 0 bases and J 9 bases, with 6 bases left between them. The CDR3 runs to 12 residues. CDR1 and CDR2 (germline): KGHSH, LQKENI. The CDR3 protein is CASSPPVSEQFF. The CDR3 DNA reads TGTGCCAGCTCACCACCGGTCAGTGAGCAGTTCTTC.

The chain couples TRBV6-2 or TRBV6-3 to TRBJ1-3; D may be TRBD1 (5 bases). Germline assignment: CDR1 MNHEY and CDR2 SVGEGT. The CDR3 covers 12 residues. V shed 6 bases and J shed 8 bases, with 11 bases lying between them. In DNA, the CDR3 is TGTGCCAGCAGCAGAAGGGGTTACACCATATATTTT. Translating gives CASSRRGYTIYF.

The V gene is TRBV5-6, the J gene TRBJ1-1; 10 bases line up with TRBD1. This CDR3 spans 15 amino acids. V shed 5 bases and J 5 bases; nucleotides not matched to a gene: 9. CDR1 SGHDT and CDR2 YYEEEE come from the germline V gene. As DNA, the CDR3 is TGTGCCAGCAGGCCTCTGACAGGGGGCTGGACTGAAGCTTTCTTT. Translated, it gives CASRPLTGGWTEAFF.

This chain uses TRBV27 with TRBJ2-7, with D possibly matching TRBD2 (6 bases). The CDR3 has 14 amino acids. The V gene lost 6 bases and the J gene lost 2 bases, with 14 bases spanning the gap. Germline V gives CDR1 MNHEY, CDR2 SMNVEV (reference sequence). This chain's CDR3 is CASRTRGGTYEQYF. The CDR3, as DNA: TGTGCCAGCAGGACCCGCGGCGGGACCTACGAGCAGTACTTC.

The CDR3 sequence: CAISERDPSHLHF. The CDR3 coding sequence is TGTGCCATCAGTGAACGGGATCCTTCTCACCTCCACTTT. The chain is built from TRBV10-3 and TRBJ1-6; no firm D call. CDR1 and CDR2 (germline): ENHRY, SYGVKD. The V end lost 3 bases, the J end lost 15 bases, and 15 bases lay between the germline ends. This CDR3 contains 13 residues.

This rearrangement joins TRBV29-1 to TRBJ2-7; D unclear. The germline V gene has CDR1 SQVTM and CDR2 ANQGSEA. Trimming left V 1 base short and J 3 bases short, with 4 bases between. CDR3 length: 11 residues. The CDR3 region has the DNA TGCAGCGTTGAAGTTCTCTACGAGCAGTACTTC. Residues: CSVEVLYEQYF.

This rearrangement joins TRBV2 to TRBJ2-7; 8 nucleotides align to TRBD1. CDR3 size: 15 residues. Unmatched junction bases numbered 12, after V lost 7 bases and J lost 4 bases. CDR1 is SNHLY and CDR2 is FYNNEI in the germline V gene. CDR3 protein: CASNPGTGNEYEQYF. In nucleotides, the CDR3 is TGTGCCAGCAACCCCGGGACAGGAAACGAGTACGAGCAGTACTTC.

The rearrangement links TRBV7-9 to TRBJ2-7, with TRBD1 matching 7 bases. J was trimmed by 3 bases and V by 0 bases; bases with no gene match: 2. Germline CDR1 and CDR2: SEHNR and FQNEAQ (reference sequence). This CDR3 region has 14 residues. The CDR3 is CASSLAAGGYEQYF. The CDR3 DNA follows: TGTGCCAGCAGCTTAGCGGCAGGGGGCTACGAGCAGTACTTC.

V and J are TRBV24-1 and TRBJ2-2; D not certain. CDR3 length: 16 residues. V gave up 0 bases and J gave up 1 base, with 8 bases separating them. Germline V gene data show CDR1 as KGHDR and CDR2 as SFDVKD. The DNA for the CDR3 is TGTGCCACCAGTGATTTGCAGGCAGGGAACACCGGGGAGCTGTTTTTT. It translates to CATSDLQAGNTGELFF.

The chain employs TRBV24-1 and TRBJ1-4; 8 bases align to TRBD1. The CDR3 spans 17 residues. From germline, CDR1 is KGHDR and CDR2 SFDVKD. J was trimmed by 0 bases and V by 4 bases; bases with no gene match: 6. The CDR3 region has the DNA TGTGCCACCAGTGACCCCGGGACAGGTGCAACTAATGAAAAACTGTTTTTT. As protein: CATSDPGTGATNEKLFF.

This CDR3 is CASSPRGSGRAQETQYF. The CDR3 DNA is TGTGCCAGCAGTCCCAGGGGGAGCGGGAGGGCCCAAGAGACCCAGTACTTC. The chain joins TRBV28 to TRBJ2-5, with 10 bases lining up with TRBD2. Germline trimming cut 5 bases from V and 1 base from J; bases unmatched to any gene: 10. CDR3 length equals 17 residues. CDR1 is MDHEN and CDR2 is SYDVKM in the germline V gene.

The rearrangement joins TRBV14 to TRBJ2-1; 8 bases map to TRBD2. Germline CDR1 reads SGHDN; CDR2 reads FVKESK. V lost 5 bases, J lost 2 bases, and 8 bases stayed unmatched. The CDR3 totals 16 residues. CDR3 sequence: CASSAEAGVTYNEQFF. CDR3 DNA sequence: TGTGCCAGCAGCGCTGAAGCGGGAGTGACCTACAATGAGCAGTTCTTC.

The V call is TRBV11-3, the J call TRBJ2-1; the D gene is possibly TRBD2 (6 bases). Trimming cost V 5 bases and J 6 bases, with 14 bases left between them. The CDR3 extends over 14 amino acids. The germline V gene encodes CDR1 SGHNT and CDR2 YENEEA. CDR3 bases: TGTGCCAGCAGCCTCAATGGGGACTTCAATGAGCAGTTCTTC. This codes for CASSLNGDFNEQFF.

This clone has only one observation. The chain is built from TRBV4-1 and TRBJ1-1; D gene ambiguous. CDR3 length: 17 amino acids. Trimming removed 0 bases from V and 2 bases from J, with 16 bases in between. CDR1 and CDR2 from the germline V gene are MGHRA and YSYEKL. CDR3: CASSQEDFRQTNTEAFF. In DNA form, the CDR3 reads TGCGCCAGCAGCCAAGAAGATTTCCGGCAGACAAACACTGAAGCTTTCTTT.

The chain combines TRBV5-1 with TRBJ2-5, with 10 positions matching TRBD2. Germline V gene sequence: CDR1 SGHRS, CDR2 YFSETQ. Trimming at V came to 2 bases and at J to 2 bases, leaving 3 bases not matched to a gene. The CDR3 spans 15 residues. This CDR3 reads CASSFLAGAQETQYF. The DNA for the CDR3 is TGCGCCAGCAGCTTTCTAGCGGGAGCACAAGAGACCCAGTACTTC.

CDR3 bases: TGTGCCAGCCTTGACAGGGGCCGGGAGCTGTTTTTT. Translation: CASLDRGRELFF. The gene calls are TRBV12-3 or TRBV12-4 and TRBJ2-2; 8 nucleotides match TRBD1. The junction had 5 bases not matched to a gene; V was cut back by 8 bases and J by 9 bases. The CDR3 loop spans 12 amino acids.

This chain links TRBV7-9 with TRBJ2-5; possibly TRBD2 for D (5 bases). The germline CDR1 and CDR2 sequences are SEHNR and FQNEAQ (reference sequence). Between the trimmed V and J ends, which lost 1 base and 14 bases, there was a span of 14 bases. This CDR3 contains 12 residues. CDR3 in DNA: TGTGCCAGCAGCTTAGAATCCGGGGATGAATACTTC. This translates into CASSLESGDEYF.

J is TRBJ2-7 and V is TRBV28; weak D call: TRBD2 (5 bases). V shed 3 bases and J shed 13 bases, with 19 bases lying between them. This CDR3 has 13 residues. Per the germline V gene, CDR1 is MDHEN and CDR2 is SYDVKM. The CDR3 sequence: CASSLTHAGYIYF. In nucleotides, the CDR3 is TGTGCCAGCAGTTTGACCCACGCGGGCTACATTTACTTC.

Regarding this clone: Other DNA sequences from this sample encode an identical CDR3 as well. The V gene is TRBV24-1, the J gene TRBJ2-6; D gene unclear. Germline CDR1 and CDR2: KGHDR and SFDVKD. The CDR3 has 14 amino acids. The V and J ends lost 6 bases and 0 bases respectively, with 5 bases between them. The CDR3 DNA reads as TGTGCCACCAGTCCCGGCTCTGGGGCCAACGTCCTGACTTTC. This codes for CATSPGSGANVLTF.